One sample yielded the 11 T cell receptor beta chains listed below, sequenced in a study of shared clonotypes between healthy human individuals (dated by TCRdb to the early 2020s). Receptor amplification or capture employed the immunoSEQ multiplex PCR assay. The table comes from immuneACCESS by way of TCRdb, which keeps in-frame sequences with V and J called. Part of the clones is missing from these tables; in studies checked, under half for an unresolved V gene and the rest for unknown reasons. Present in this sample are roughly 2.4 million clones, around 95% of which were seen just once. The top ten constitute 0.1% to 0.15% of the sample. Material for sequencing was naive CD4+ T cells sorted from blood. The cell subset or site label corresponds to: CD45RA+ positively selected. These receptors were obtained from a man aged 18 to 29 in good health.

The V call is TRBV7-8, the J call TRBJ2-7; TRBD1 is a possible D gene (6 bases). CDR3 length: 15 residues. In germline, CDR1 is SGHVS, CDR2 FQNEAQ. The V end was cut by 4 bases, the J end by 3 bases, with 16 bases between. CDR3 loop: CASSSAIGTSYEQYF. The CDR3 DNA sequence: TGTGCCAGCAGCTCGGCAATCGGGACAAGCTACGAGCAGTACTTC.

As for this clone: Other DNA sequences from this sample encode an identical CDR3 as well. This chain joins TRBV2 and TRBJ2-7, with D possibly matching TRBD1 (6 bases). The ends were cut back, 7 bases at V and 2 bases at J, with 6 bases in the middle. Germline CDR1 SNHLY, CDR2 FYNNEI. The CDR3 runs to 11 residues. The CDR3 DNA sequence: TGTGCCAGCAACAGGGCCTACGAGCAGTACTTC. It is translated as CASNRAYEQYF.

This sequence joins TRBV28 and TRBJ1-2, with TRBD1 as a possible D gene (6 bases). CDR3 size: 15 residues. Trimming pared 3 bases from V and 4 bases from J, leaving 15 bases between. Per germline, CDR1 MDHEN and CDR2 SYDVKM. The CDR3 reads CASSFPWQGIYGYTF. In DNA, the CDR3 is TGTGCCAGCAGTTTCCCCTGGCAGGGGATCTATGGCTACACCTTC.

As concerns this clone: In the same sample, other DNA sequences code for this CDR3. CDR3 protein: CASSYSGGSSYEQYF. The CDR3 region has the DNA TGTGCCAGCAGTTACTCGGGCGGGAGTTCCTACGAGCAGTACTTC. J is TRBJ2-7 and V is TRBV6-5; 7 positions match TRBD2. From germline, CDR1 is MNHEY and CDR2 SVGAGI. This CDR3 comprises 15 residues. V was pared by 0 bases and J by 1 base, with 3 bases of the junction left unmatched.

On this clone itself: The same CDR3 can be traced to other DNA sequences in this sample. V is TRBV5-1 and J is TRBJ1-4; 7 nucleotides align to TRBD1. Germline V gene lookup returns CDR1 SGHRS and CDR2 YFSETQ. The ends lost 0 bases at V and 5 bases at J; junction bases unmatched: 7. This CDR3 spans 16 amino acids. The CDR3 nucleotides read TGCGCCAGCAGCTTGGGACAGGGAGCCACAAATGAAAAACTGTTTTTT. Translation: CASSLGQGATNEKLFF.

This CDR3 reads CASSPPDQALYGYTF. The CDR3 coding sequence is TGTGCCAGCTCACCCCCAGACCAGGCCCTCTATGGCTACACCTTC. The chain uses TRBV18 and TRBJ1-2; D ambiguous. V lost 3 bases and J lost 4, with 15 bases in between. This CDR3 comprises 15 residues. Germline values: CDR1 KGHSH, CDR2 LQKENI.

The chain couples TRBV18 to TRBJ2-7; TRBD1 agrees at 9 bases. There are 17 residues in the CDR3. V dropped 0 bases and J dropped 1; count of bases not matched to a gene: 7. Germline-derived CDR1 and CDR2 are KGHSH and LQKENI. This chain's CDR3 is CASSPPTGTGMSYEQYF. The CDR3 bases are TGTGCCAGCTCACCACCCACGGGGACAGGGATGTCCTACGAGCAGTACTTC.

This clone was observed a single time. The chain joins TRBV29-1 to TRBJ2-7; 12 bases map to TRBD2. The V gene's germline CDR1 is SQVTM and CDR2 ANQGSEA. Germline trimming cut 8 bases from V and 6 bases from J; bases unmatched to any gene: 14. This CDR3 spans 15 amino acids. CDR3 residues: CSNRTSGRKEREQYF. In nucleotides, the CDR3 is TGCAGCAACCGAACTAGCGGGAGGAAAGAGCGCGAGCAGTACTTC.

The chain has TRBV10-1 and TRBJ2-7, with TRBD2 as a possible D gene (5 bases). The germline V gene encodes CDR1 WNHNN and CDR2 SYGVQD (reference sequence). The V end lost 3 bases, the J end lost 3 bases, and 18 bases lay between the germline ends. This CDR3 has 16 amino acids. The CDR3 DNA reads TGCGCCAGCAGTGACCTACAGAGGGCGCTGGGCTACGAGCAGTACTTC. Encoded protein: CASSDLQRALGYEQYF.

The chain carries TRBV6-5 and TRBJ2-7; D possibly matches TRBD1 or TRBD2 (5 bases each). Germline V gene lookup returns CDR1 MNHEY and CDR2 SVGAGI. V gave up 5 bases and J gave up 2 bases, with 16 bases separating them. The CDR3 extends over 15 amino acids. CDR3 amino acids: CASSRKRDGPYEQYF. For the CDR3, the DNA is TGTGCCAGCAGTAGAAAACGGGACGGCCCCTACGAGCAGTACTTC.

This chain joins TRBV28 and TRBJ1-1; 7 positions match TRBD1. Trimming removed 7 bases from V and 0 bases from J; junction bases left unmatched: 8. Looked up from germline, CDR1 is MDHEN and CDR2 is SYDVKM. There are 15 residues in the CDR3. This CDR3 reads CASTLSTGLNTEAFF. DNA of the CDR3: TGTGCCAGCACCCTTTCGACAGGGTTGAACACTGAAGCTTTCTTT.